The 22 T cell receptor beta chains below all came from one sample that was sequenced in a study of blood T cell repertoires in COVID-19. Clones were sequenced by immunoSEQ multiplex PCR, and TCRdb holds only the in-frame ones, with some missing. The table lists about 260,000 clones, about 89% of them singletons. The sequenced material came from peripheral blood. The receptors here all came from a man in his forties or fifties who had recovered from COVID-19.

The chain is built from TRBV9 and TRBJ2-6; 9 bases are a match to TRBD1. The CDR3 consists of 16 residues. Germline CDR1 and CDR2: SGDLS and YYNGEE. Trimming removed 6 bases from V and 1 base from J; junction bases left unmatched: 5. The CDR3 coding sequence is TGTGCCAGCACCGTGACAGGGGGGTCTGGGGCCAACGTCCTGACTTTC. Translating it yields CASTVTGGSGANVLTF.

CDR3 nucleotides: TGTGCCAGCAGCCGACTAGCGGGGGGGCCGAGCCATGAGCAGTTCTTC. It codes for CASSRLAGGPSHEQFF. This chain links TRBV3-1 (or the pseudogene TRBV3-2) with TRBJ2-1, with TRBD2 matching over 14 bases. V lost 4 bases, J lost 8 bases, and 7 bases stayed unmatched. The CDR3 is made up of 16 amino acids. Looked up from germline, CDR1 is LGHDT and CDR2 is YNNKEL (reference sequence).

The V gene is TRBV7-2, the J gene TRBJ2-3, with 9 nucleotides matching TRBD2. CDR1 is SGHTA and CDR2 is FQGNSA in the germline V gene. There are 16 residues in the CDR3. The V and J ends lost 4 bases and 10 bases, in that order; junction bases with no gene match: 15. The CDR3 region has the DNA TGTGCCAGCAGCTCGATAGCGGGGGCCCCCTCTACTCCGCAGTATTTT. Translating gives CASSSIAGAPSTPQYF.

The rearrangement joins TRBV2 to TRBJ2-5; maybe TRBD2 (7 bases). Germline loops: CDR1 SNHLY, CDR2 FYNNEI. The CDR3 has 14 amino acids. The ends were cut back, 6 bases at V and 5 bases at J, with 16 bases in the middle. The CDR3 spells CASSLRGPGETQYF. Written as DNA, the CDR3 is TGTGCCAGCAGCCTGCGGGGGCCGGGGGAGACCCAGTACTTC.

V gene TRBV7-6 combines with J gene TRBJ1-5; D is possibly TRBD1 (6 bases). Trimming took 2 bases from V and 6 from J, leaving 20 bases between them. CDR3 length: 17 amino acids. Germline CDR1 is SGHVS and CDR2 is FNYEAQ. CDR3 residues: CASSLNPTGPLGQPQHF. The CDR3, as DNA: TGTGCCAGCAGCTTAAACCCCACAGGGCCCCTAGGTCAGCCCCAGCATTTT.

The chain couples TRBV11-2 to TRBJ2-5; TRBD2 agrees at 7 bases. CDR1 and CDR2 (germline): SGHAT, FQNNGV. Trimming removed 3 bases from V and 2 bases from J; junction bases left unmatched: 6. The CDR3 covers 15 residues. CDR3 DNA: TGTGCCAGCAGCTTTCCGGGAGGAGGTCAAGAGACCCAGTACTTC. Translation gives CASSFPGGGQETQYF.

This chain connects TRBV3-1 (or the pseudogene TRBV3-2) to TRBJ2-7; 7 bases align to TRBD1. V dropped 5 bases and J dropped 3; count of bases not matched to a gene: 10. Germline CDR1 and CDR2: LGHDT and YNNKEL (reference sequence). The CDR3 has 15 residues. DNA of the CDR3: TGTGCCAGCAGCGAGGGGGCAGGGTCCAGCTACGAGCAGTACTTC. The encoded protein is CASSEGAGSSYEQYF.

This clone is a singleton in its sample. This rearrangement joins TRBV7-6 to TRBJ2-5; the match to TRBD2 covers 8 bases. V was clipped by 2 bases and J by 5 bases; unmatched bases: 1. Germline CDR1 reads SGHVS; CDR2 reads FNYEAQ. The CDR3 covers 13 residues. Written as DNA, the CDR3 is TGTGCCAGCAGCTTACGGGGGGGGGAGACCCAGTACTTC. This sequence encodes CASSLRGGETQYF.

This clone was seen only a few times. The chain links TRBV7-2 to TRBJ2-7; D is uncertain. Trimming removed 4 bases at V and 6 bases at J, with 13 bases between. The germline CDR1 and CDR2 sequences are SGHTA and FQGNSA. The CDR3 is 13 amino acids. Here the CDR3 DNA reads TGTGCCAGCAGCTCAACTCCTCGGGTCGAGCAGTACTTC. It is translated as CASSSTPRVEQYF. The full variable domain, its missing parts supplied by reference TRBV7-2 and TRBJ2-7, is GAGVSQSPSNKVTEKGKDVELRCDPISGHTALYWYRQSLGQGLEFLIYFQGNSAPDKSGLPSDRFSAERTGGSVSTLTIQRTQQEDSAVYLCASSSTPRVEQYFGPGTRLTVT.

The chain combines TRBV7-6 with TRBJ2-7, with 7 bases fitting TRBD1. The V gene end was trimmed by 1 base and the J gene end by 3 bases; junction bases not matched to a gene: 6. The length of the CDR3 is 15 residues. Per the germline V gene, CDR1 is SGHVS and CDR2 is FNYEAQ. The CDR3 DNA follows: TGTGCCAGCAGCTTAGGAGAAGGGGGCTACTACGAGCAGTACTTC. Amino acids: CASSLGEGGYYEQYF. The complete variable domain, with remaining parts taken from reference TRBV7-6 and TRBJ2-7, reads GAGVSQSPRYKVTKRGQDVALRCDPISGHVSLYWYRQALGQGPEFLTYFNYEAQQDKSGLPNDRFSAERPEGSISTLTIQRTEQRDSAMYRCASSLGEGGYYEQYFGPGTRLTVT.

This chain links TRBV4-1 with TRBJ2-5; D may be TRBD1 (5 bases). CDR1 is MGHRA, CDR2 YSYEKL, per germline. The CDR3 is 15 residues long. V dropped 4 bases and J dropped 2 bases, with 14 bases sitting between them. CDR3 nucleotides: TGCGCCAGCAGCCGAGTGGGGCAGGGACAAGAGACCCAGTACTTC. It encodes CASSRVGQGQETQYF.

The CDR3 nucleotides are TGTGCCATCGATGCGGGGGGGCGAGTAAACAATGAGCAGTTCTTC. This gives the protein CAIDAGGRVNNEQFF. The gene calls are TRBV10-3 and TRBJ2-1; 9 positions match TRBD2. V shed 8 bases, J shed 5 bases, and the junction held 10 bases outside the gene matches. This CDR3 contains 15 residues. CDR1 ENHRY and CDR2 SYGVKD come from the germline V gene.

This sequence joins TRBV5-1 and TRBJ2-3; D not certain. Looked up from germline, CDR1 is SGHRS and CDR2 is YFSETQ. V lost 5 bases, J lost 1 base, and 17 bases lay in between. The CDR3 contains 16 residues. CDR3 protein: CASRYLGLWGTDTQYF. The CDR3 DNA sequence: TGCGCCAGCAGATACCTTGGGCTATGGGGCACAGATACGCAGTATTTT.

This chain uses TRBV15 with TRBJ1-5; no reliable D call. The V end lost 4 bases, the J end lost 6 bases, and 7 bases lay between the germline ends. This CDR3 contains 12 residues. Germline-derived CDR1 and CDR2 are LNHNV and YYDKDF (reference sequence). The CDR3 spells CATSMGSQPQHF. DNA of the CDR3: TGTGCCACCAGCATGGGGAGTCAGCCCCAGCATTTT.

Points on this clone: At one boundary the junction diverges from the germline segment, which might be a read error. V and J are TRBV10-3 and TRBJ1-3; D is perhaps TRBD1 (6 bases). Per germline, CDR1 ENHRY and CDR2 SYGVKD. This CDR3 has 15 residues. CDR3 bases: TGTGCCATCAGCGAGTCGGGGGGGCCTGGAAACACCATATATTTT. This gives the protein CAISESGGPGNTIYF.

This clone was detected a few times. The rearrangement joins TRBV9 to TRBJ2-5; a weak D match, TRBD1 (6 bases). The CDR3 runs to 15 residues. The germline CDR1 and CDR2 sequences are SGDLS and YYNGEE. Between the trimmed V and J ends, which lost 0 bases and 4 bases, there was a span of 13 bases. The CDR3 DNA reads TGTGCCAGCAGCGTAGAAATGGGGGCGGGAGAGACCCAGTACTTC. Its translation: CASSVEMGAGETQYF.

This chain joins TRBV6-6 and TRBJ2-2; D ambiguous. V shed 6 bases and J shed 3 bases, with 11 bases lying between them. Germline lookup yields CDR1 MNHNY and CDR2 SVGAGI (reference sequence). The CDR3 has 14 amino acids. CDR3 nucleotide sequence: TGTGCCAGCAGGCAAGCTGACTACACCGGGGAGCTGTTTTTT. It codes for CASRQADYTGELFF.

The chain employs TRBV18 and TRBJ2-3; D perhaps matches TRBD1 (6 bases). Germline values: CDR1 KGHSH, CDR2 LQKENI. The CDR3 totals 14 residues. V gave up 1 base and J gave up 2 bases, with 7 bases separating them. The CDR3 here is CASSPRGHTDTQYF. The CDR3, as DNA: TGTGCCAGCTCACCACGGGGGCACACAGATACGCAGTATTTT.

In its sample, this clone was seen once. The CDR3 nucleotides are TGTGCCAGCAGCATTGGCCCCAGGGATACGCAGTATTTT. Its translation is CASSIGPRDTQYF. The rearrangement uses TRBV5-6 and TRBJ2-3; D is ambiguous. With 4 bases removed from V and 6 bases from J, the gap between germline ends came to 12 bases. CDR1 is SGHDT, CDR2 YYEEEE, per germline. The CDR3 spans 13 residues.

This rearrangement joins TRBV6-5 to TRBJ1-5, with 8 bases lining up with TRBD1. V was pared by 7 bases and J by 4 bases, with 3 bases of the junction left unmatched. The CDR3 has 13 residues. Germline-derived CDR1 and CDR2 are MNHEY and SVGAGI. The CDR3 DNA reads as TGTGCCAGCACGACAGGGGCAAATCAGCCCCAGCATTTT. It specifies CASTTGANQPQHF.

J is TRBJ1-3 and V is TRBV7-9; no reliable D call. CDR1 and CDR2 from the germline V gene are SEHNR and FQNEAQ (reference sequence). V lost 1 base, J lost 0 bases, and 7 bases lay in between. This CDR3 contains 15 residues. This chain's CDR3 is CASSLGAGSGNTIYF. Here the CDR3 DNA reads TGTGCCAGCAGCTTAGGGGCAGGCTCTGGAAACACCATATATTTT.

V usage is TRBV6-2 or TRBV6-3 and J usage is TRBJ1-2; 7 bases align to TRBD1. Germline-derived CDR1 and CDR2 are MNHEY and SVGEGT. The CDR3 spans 17 residues. V trimming: 0 bases; J trimming: 5 bases; junction bases outside the gene matches: 12. CDR3 residues: CASSYSLDRDRDYGYTF. The CDR3, as DNA: TGTGCCAGCAGTTACTCACTGGACCGGGACAGAGATTATGGCTACACCTTC.